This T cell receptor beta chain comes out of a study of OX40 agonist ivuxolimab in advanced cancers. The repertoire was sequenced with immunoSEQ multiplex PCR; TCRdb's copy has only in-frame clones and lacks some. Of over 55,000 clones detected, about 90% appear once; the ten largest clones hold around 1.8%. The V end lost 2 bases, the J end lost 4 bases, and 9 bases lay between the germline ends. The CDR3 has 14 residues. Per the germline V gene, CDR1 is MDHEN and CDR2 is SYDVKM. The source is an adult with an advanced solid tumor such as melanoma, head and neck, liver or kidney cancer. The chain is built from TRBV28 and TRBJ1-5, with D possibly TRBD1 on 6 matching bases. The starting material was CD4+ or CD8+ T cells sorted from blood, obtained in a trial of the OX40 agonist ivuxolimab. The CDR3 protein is CASSLQGWNQPQHF. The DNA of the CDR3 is TGTGCCAGCAGTTTACAGGGGTGGAATCAGCCCCAGCATTTT.